This T cell receptor beta chain was obtained from a study of OX40 agonist ivuxolimab in advanced cancers. The V and J ends lost 0 bases and 5 bases respectively, with 10 bases between them. CDR1 MNHNS and CDR2 SASEGT come from the germline V gene. CDR3 length: 14 residues. Using immunoSEQ multiplex PCR, the repertoire was profiled, and TCRdb retains in-frame clones only, with some absent. The repertoire includes tens of thousands of clones, roughly 85% of them detected once, and around 0.5% sits in the top ten. The material sequenced was CD4+ or CD8+ T cells sorted from blood, taken in a trial of the OX40 agonist ivuxolimab. V gene TRBV6-1 combines with J gene TRBJ1-2; no definite D call. The source of this sequence is an adult with an advanced solid tumor such as melanoma, head and neck, liver or kidney cancer. For the CDR3, the DNA is TGTGCCAGCAGTGAAGCCTGGGCGGGTTATGGCTACACCTTC. This encodes CASSEAWAGYGYTF.